This record concerns one T cell receptor (beta chain) sequence. This entry is derived from a study of blood T cell repertoires in COVID-19. Looking at the study overall: Collection of acute and convalescent COVID-19 samples took place in the United States, Italy and Spain. Nucleic acid was either cDNA or gDNA, and it came from T cells, B-cell-depleted T cells, or PBMCs.

Germline V gives CDR1 SNHLY, CDR2 FYNNEI. This CDR3 is built from 12 residues. Trimming removed 8 bases at V and 2 bases at J, with 7 bases between. Methods used by the authors: Amplification from reference gene primers served as the basis for estimated nucleated cell counts. Libraries were prepared by immunoSEQ multiplex PCR; TCRdb keeps only in-frame clonotypes and omits some of them. That table furnishes V, J and clone size, whereas the DNA furnished D and trimming. Counted here are almost 70,000 clones, 88% occurring once; the ten biggest clones make up over 6%. The receptor was derived from a woman aged 70 to 79 with acute or convalescent COVID-19. The gene calls are TRBV2 and TRBJ1-5; D may be TRBD1 (6 bases). The sample comprised peripheral blood. CDR3 DNA: TGTGCCAGCGAGGGGGGCAATCAGCCCCAGCATTTT. Protein sequence: CASEGGNQPQHF.